The present TCR beta chain was sequenced within a study of OX40 agonist ivuxolimab in advanced cancers. CDR1 and CDR2 (germline): LGHNA, YNFKEQ. The CDR3 covers 14 residues. V lost 0 bases and J lost 9, with 12 bases in between. Clones were sequenced by immunoSEQ multiplex PCR, and TCRdb holds only the in-frame ones, with some missing. The table includes approximately 70,000 clones, 90% detected once. The V and J genes are TRBV4-2 and TRBJ2-1; tentatively, D is TRBD2 (6 bases). The sample was CD4+ or CD8+ T cells sorted from blood, taken in a trial of the OX40 agonist ivuxolimab. This clonotype was sampled from an adult with an advanced solid tumor such as melanoma, head and neck, liver or kidney cancer. CDR3: CASSQDPGVSEQFF. Written as DNA, the CDR3 is TGTGCCAGCAGCCAAGACCCGGGAGTCAGTGAGCAGTTCTTC.